A selection of T cell receptor beta chains follows, all from one sample in a study of cytomegalovirus exposure and HLA in healthy donors. Assay: immunoSEQ multiplex PCR; the TCRdb copy retains only in-frame clones and omits some. The table records about 150,000 clones, 79% of them present only once. Material: PBMCs. These receptors were obtained from a woman between 40 and 55 years old in good health and CMV-seropositive. The CDR3 runs from the conserved cysteine through the conserved F or W. Each record gives: D gene, V gene, J gene, clone size, CDR3 protein, CDR3 DNA. The D gene is left open where the match is weak. A clone size is listed for some rows: how often the clone was seen (once, few, many), or a class if it is expanded.

d_gene: NA
v_gene: TRBV5-1
j_gene: TRBJ2-7
abundance: NA
CDR3aa: CASSLGGGLASYEQYF
CDR3nt: TGCGCCAGCAGCTTGGGAGGTGGGCTAGCCTCCTACGAGCAGTACTTC

d_gene: NA
v_gene: TRBV27
j_gene: TRBJ1-1
abundance: NA
CDR3aa: CASYPLSGAEAFF
CDR3nt: TGTGCCAGCTATCCCCTCTCAGGCGCTGAAGCTTTCTTT

d_gene: NA
v_gene: TRBV4-1
j_gene: TRBJ2-1
abundance: NA
CDR3aa: CASSRIGGSYNEQFF
CDR3nt: TGCGCCAGCAGCCGCATAGGGGGCTCCTACAATGAGCAGTTCTTC

d_gene: NA
v_gene: TRBV5-6
j_gene: TRBJ1-1
abundance: NA
CDR3aa: CASSLGGGWGTEAFF
CDR3nt: TGTGCCAGCAGCTTGGGGGGGGGCTGGGGGACTGAAGCTTTCTTT

d_gene: NA
v_gene: TRBV6-1
j_gene: TRBJ2-7
abundance: NA
CDR3aa: CASSGGSVEQYF
CDR3nt: TGTGCCAGCAGTGGAGGATCCGTCGAGCAGTACTTC

d_gene: TRBD1
v_gene: TRBV28
j_gene: TRBJ1-2
abundance: few
CDR3aa: CASRLIPGQVSPYVGGYTF
CDR3nt: TGTGCCAGCAGGCTCATTCCGGGACAGGTATCCCCATATGTAGGTGGCTACACCTTC

d_gene: TRBD1
v_gene: TRBV9
j_gene: TRBJ2-7
abundance: NA
CDR3aa: CASSEAPHSGTASYEQYF
CDR3nt: TGTGCCAGCAGCGAGGCCCCGCACTCAGGGACAGCATCCTACGAGCAGTACTTC

d_gene: TRBD1
v_gene: TRBV25-1
j_gene: TRBJ1-4
abundance: NA
CDR3aa: CASSEWALGGQVNEKLFF
CDR3nt: TGTGCCAGCAGTGAATGGGCTTTAGGAGGACAGGTGAATGAAAAACTGTTTTTT

d_gene: NA
v_gene: TRBV2
j_gene: TRBJ2-6
abundance: NA
CDR3aa: CASIRVSGANVLTF
CDR3nt: TGTGCCAGCATTCGGGTCTCTGGGGCCAACGTCCTGACTTTC

d_gene: NA
v_gene: TRBV23-1
j_gene: TRBJ1-2
abundance: NA
CDR3aa: CASSQFPSSRNYGYTF
CDR3nt: TGCGCCAGCAGTCAATTCCCCTCGAGCAGGAACTATGGCTACACCTTC

d_gene: TRBD2
v_gene: TRBV5-4
j_gene: TRBJ2-3
abundance: NA
CDR3aa: CASRGTSEVGTQYF
CDR3nt: TGTGCCAGCAGGGGGACTAGCGAGGTTGGTACGCAGTATTTT

d_gene: TRBD1
v_gene: TRBV30
j_gene: TRBJ1-6
abundance: few
CDR3aa: CAWKGTGTNSPLHF
CDR3nt: TGTGCCTGGAAGGGGACAGGGACTAATTCACCCCTCCACTTT

d_gene: NA
v_gene: TRBV21-1
j_gene: TRBJ2-7
abundance: NA
CDR3aa: CASSKEAGSSYEQYF
CDR3nt: TGTGCCAGCAGCAAAGAGGCGGGAAGCTCCTACGAGCAGTACTTC

d_gene: TRBD2
v_gene: TRBV7-3
j_gene: TRBJ2-1
abundance: NA
CDR3aa: CASSLVGLAGNEQFF
CDR3nt: TGTGCCAGCAGCTTAGTGGGACTAGCGGGCAATGAGCAGTTCTTC

d_gene: NA
v_gene: TRBV2
j_gene: TRBJ1-2
abundance: NA
CDR3aa: CAIFARGGYGYTF
CDR3nt: TGTGCCATCTTCGCCCGGGGGGGCTATGGCTACACCTTC

d_gene: NA
v_gene: TRBV6-1
j_gene: TRBJ1-1
abundance: NA
CDR3aa: CAILQGNTEAFF
CDR3nt: TGTGCCATTTTACAGGGGAACACTGAAGCTTTCTTT

d_gene: NA
v_gene: TRBV18
j_gene: TRBJ1-1
abundance: NA
CDR3aa: CASSPTRTENEAFF
CDR3nt: TGTGCCAGCTCACCGACCCGGACAGAGAATGAAGCTTTCTTT

d_gene: TRBD1
v_gene: TRBV2
j_gene: TRBJ1-1
abundance: NA
CDR3aa: CASRVQGIGTEAFF
CDR3nt: TGTGCCAGCAGGGTACAGGGGATAGGGACTGAAGCTTTCTTT

d_gene: TRBD2
v_gene: TRBV7-2
j_gene: TRBJ2-5
abundance: NA
CDR3aa: CASSLSGGRIGETQYF
CDR3nt: TGTGCCAGCAGCCTCAGCGGGGGGCGAATTGGAGAGACCCAGTACTTC

d_gene: TRBD1
v_gene: TRBV9
j_gene: TRBJ1-1
abundance: NA
CDR3aa: CASSVGTANTEAFF
CDR3nt: TGTGCCAGCAGCGTCGGGACAGCGAACACTGAAGCTTTCTTT

d_gene: NA
v_gene: TRBV14
j_gene: TRBJ2-2
abundance: NA
CDR3aa: CASSARVTGELFF
CDR3nt: TGTGCCAGCAGCGCAAGAGTCACCGGGGAGCTGTTTTTT

d_gene: NA
v_gene: TRBV20-1
j_gene: TRBJ1-1
abundance: NA
CDR3aa: CSAPIYTEAFF
CDR3nt: TGCAGTGCTCCCATTTACACTGAAGCTTTCTTT

d_gene: NA
v_gene: TRBV19
j_gene: TRBJ1-6
abundance: NA
CDR3aa: CASSPAGSSYNSPLHF
CDR3nt: TGTGCCAGTAGTCCTGCGGGGAGCTCCTATAATTCACCCCTCCACTTT

d_gene: TRBD1
v_gene: TRBV6-1
j_gene: TRBJ1-4
abundance: NA
CDR3aa: CASSEGQGRANEKLFF
CDR3nt: TGTGCCAGCAGTGAAGGACAGGGGCGTGCTAATGAAAAACTGTTTTTT

d_gene: TRBD1
v_gene: TRBV27
j_gene: TRBJ1-6
abundance: NA
CDR3aa: CASRDRVNSPLHF
CDR3nt: TGTGCCAGCCGCGACAGGGTCAATTCACCCCTCCACTTT

d_gene: NA
v_gene: TRBV6-6
j_gene: TRBJ1-3
abundance: NA
CDR3aa: CASRQLRNTIYF
CDR3nt: TGTGCCAGCAGACAGCTTAGAAACACCATATATTTT

d_gene: NA
v_gene: TRBV2
j_gene: TRBJ1-2
abundance: NA
CDR3aa: CASSYTGTNNYGYTF
CDR3nt: TGTGCCAGCAGTTATACAGGGACCAATAACTATGGCTACACCTTC

d_gene: TRBD2
v_gene: TRBV6-5
j_gene: TRBJ2-1
abundance: NA
CDR3aa: CASSYSPSGGLGEQFF
CDR3nt: TGTGCCAGCAGTTACTCGCCTAGCGGGGGGCTGGGTGAGCAGTTCTTC

d_gene: NA
v_gene: TRBV28
j_gene: TRBJ2-2
abundance: NA
CDR3aa: CASSSRRVGETGELFF
CDR3nt: TGTGCCAGCAGTTCTAGAAGAGTCGGAGAGACCGGGGAGCTGTTTTTT

d_gene: NA
v_gene: TRBV28
j_gene: TRBJ2-2
abundance: NA
CDR3aa: CATSYLDRAGTGELFF
CDR3nt: TGTGCCACCTCATACCTTGACAGGGCGGGAACCGGGGAGCTGTTTTTT

d_gene: NA
v_gene: TRBV2
j_gene: TRBJ1-5
abundance: NA
CDR3aa: CASSAQAGVQPQHF
CDR3nt: TGTGCCAGCAGTGCACAGGCGGGGGTTCAGCCCCAGCATTTT

d_gene: TRBD2
v_gene: TRBV4-1
j_gene: TRBJ2-3
abundance: NA
CDR3aa: CASSPGLAGGFHTDTQYF
CDR3nt: TGCGCCAGCAGCCCGGGACTAGCGGGGGGGTTCCACACAGATACGCAGTATTTT

d_gene: TRBD1
v_gene: TRBV6-5
j_gene: TRBJ1-2
abundance: NA
CDR3aa: CASSSKDRNYGYTF
CDR3nt: TGTGCCAGCAGTTCCAAGGACAGGAACTATGGCTACACCTTC

d_gene: NA
v_gene: TRBV2
j_gene: TRBJ1-1
abundance: NA
CDR3aa: CASSDEWNTEAFF
CDR3nt: TGTGCCAGCAGTGATGAGTGGAACACTGAAGCTTTCTTT

d_gene: TRBD1
v_gene: TRBV27
j_gene: TRBJ1-2
abundance: NA
CDR3aa: CASSLYPGQGAAGGYTF
CDR3nt: TGTGCCAGCAGTTTATATCCGGGACAGGGGGCCGCTGGGGGCTACACCTTC

d_gene: TRBD2
v_gene: TRBV7-9
j_gene: TRBJ2-5
abundance: NA
CDR3aa: CASSLGGVETQYF
CDR3nt: TGTGCCAGCAGCTTGGGAGGGGTAGAGACCCAGTACTTC

d_gene: NA
v_gene: TRBV2
j_gene: TRBJ2-7
abundance: NA
CDR3aa: CASSQGYEQYF
CDR3nt: TGTGCCAGCAGCCAGGGGTACGAGCAGTACTTC

d_gene: NA
v_gene: TRBV6-1
j_gene: TRBJ1-5
abundance: NA
CDR3aa: CASTTGIGGNQPQHF
CDR3nt: TGTGCCAGCACCACAGGGATAGGGGGAAATCAGCCCCAGCATTTT

d_gene: NA
v_gene: TRBV19
j_gene: TRBJ1-5
abundance: NA
CDR3aa: CASKKGRDSNQPQHF
CDR3nt: TGTGCCAGTAAAAAAGGGCGGGATAGCAATCAGCCCCAGCATTTT

d_gene: TRBD2
v_gene: TRBV7-9
j_gene: TRBJ2-3
abundance: NA
CDR3aa: CASSPSGGDTQYF
CDR3nt: TGTGCCAGCAGCCCCAGCGGGGGAGATACGCAGTATTTT

d_gene: NA
v_gene: TRBV11-2
j_gene: TRBJ2-1
abundance: NA
CDR3aa: CASSAGQTTPYNEQFF
CDR3nt: TGTGCCAGCAGCGCGGGACAGACAACACCCTACAATGAGCAGTTCTTC

d_gene: TRBD1
v_gene: TRBV28
j_gene: TRBJ1-1
abundance: NA
CDR3aa: CASSFTSTYRGPNTEALF
CDR3nt: TGTGCCAGCAGTTTTACAAGCACCTACAGGGGACCGAACACTGAAGCTCTCTTT

d_gene: TRBD1
v_gene: TRBV9
j_gene: TRBJ1-6
abundance: NA
CDR3aa: CASSASGQYNSPLHF
CDR3nt: TGTGCCAGCAGCGCTTCGGGACAGTATAATTCACCCCTCCACTTT

d_gene: NA
v_gene: TRBV9
j_gene: TRBJ2-7
abundance: few
CDR3aa: CASSARSSYEQYF
CDR3nt: TGTGCCAGCAGCGCCCGTAGCTCCTACGAGCAGTACTTC

d_gene: NA
v_gene: TRBV6-5
j_gene: TRBJ1-2
abundance: NA
CDR3aa: CASSYSNSLLYTF
CDR3nt: TGTGCCAGCAGTTACTCCAACTCGTTACTCTACACCTTC

d_gene: TRBD2
v_gene: TRBV5-4
j_gene: TRBJ2-3
abundance: NA
CDR3aa: CASSFRLAGDTDTQYF
CDR3nt: TGTGCCAGCAGCTTCAGACTAGCGGGGGATACAGATACGCAGTATTTT